A single sample is the source of the 23 T cell receptor beta chains below, sequenced in a study of cytomegalovirus exposure and HLA in healthy donors. Primers for the PCR totalled 60 Vbeta and 13 Jbeta. Profiling relied on immunoSEQ multiplex PCR, and the TCRdb table lists in-frame clones only, not all of them. The sample holds 83,000 or so clones, more than 75% seen once. The sequencing input was PBMCs. The receptor source for this set is a middle-aged woman in good health and CMV-seropositive.

V and J are TRBV4-2 and TRBJ1-2, with a possible D match to TRBD1 (6 bases). The ends were cut back, 4 bases at V and 7 bases at J, with 19 bases in the middle. The CDR3 has 15 amino acids. Per germline, CDR1 LGHNA and CDR2 YNFKEQ. CDR3 sequence: CASSRGAGDLPGYTF. The CDR3 DNA reads TGTGCCAGCAGCCGAGGCGCAGGGGATCTTCCTGGCTACACCTTC.

This chain connects TRBV5-1 to TRBJ2-3; TRBD2 matches 9 bases. Trimming removed 0 bases from V and 4 bases from J; junction bases left unmatched: 15. Per the germline V gene, CDR1 is SGHRS and CDR2 is YFSETQ. The CDR3 runs to 19 residues. CDR3 in DNA: TGCGCCAGCAGCTTGGGGCTAGCGGGGTTCGTAGGTTCCGCAGATACGCAGTATTTT. Residues: CASSLGLAGFVGSADTQYF.

This chain links TRBV30 with TRBJ1-5; 8 positions match TRBD1. V lost 4 bases, J lost 4 bases, and 9 bases stayed unmatched. CDR3 length: 15 residues. Germline V gene sequence: CDR1 GTSNPN, CDR2 SVGIG (reference sequence). The CDR3 reads CAWTENRGMNQPQHF. DNA for the CDR3: TGTGCCTGGACAGAAAACAGGGGGATGAATCAGCCCCAGCATTTT.

This chain links TRBV11-2 with TRBJ1-5; 8 bases are shared with TRBD1. V shed 6 bases and J 4 bases; nucleotides not matched to a gene: 5. The CDR3 has 14 residues. CDR1 SGHAT and CDR2 FQNNGV come from the germline V gene. In DNA, the CDR3 is TGTGCCAGCAGTCGACAGGGGTCAAATCAGCCCCAGCATTTT. This translates into CASSRQGSNQPQHF.

V usage is TRBV5-1 and J usage is TRBJ2-3, with 8 bases identical to TRBD2. The CDR3 contains 15 residues. Germline loops: CDR1 SGHRS, CDR2 YFSETQ. Germline trimming cut 3 bases from V and 5 bases from J; bases unmatched to any gene: 8. CDR3 region: CASSSGGLEEDTQYF. As DNA, the CDR3 is TGCGCCAGCAGCTCGGGGGGACTAGAAGAAGATACGCAGTATTTT.

The chain has TRBV19 and TRBJ1-4, with TRBD1 matching over 8 bases. There are 15 residues in the CDR3. From germline, CDR1 is LNHDA and CDR2 SQIVND (reference sequence). With 11 bases clipped from V and 5 bases from J, the junction kept 13 bases outside the gene matches. CDR3: CASRFRGTGNEKLFF. The CDR3 region has the DNA TGTGCCTCCCGGTTCCGCGGGACAGGCAATGAAAAACTGTTTTTT.

The chain carries TRBV6-1 and TRBJ2-7; 8 bases are shared with TRBD2. J lost 5 bases, V lost 6 bases, and 9 bases had no gene match. CDR1 is MNHNS and CDR2 is SASEGT in the germline V gene. The CDR3 is 14 amino acids. CDR3 sequence (DNA): TGTGCCAGCAGCCCCGGGACTAGGGCACACGAGCAGTACTTC. Translating gives CASSPGTRAHEQYF.

This chain connects TRBV19 to TRBJ1-1; D gene unclear. V was cut by 6 bases and J by 1 base, with 6 bases left in between. CDR1 LNHDA and CDR2 SQIVND come from the germline V gene (reference sequence). There are 12 residues in the CDR3. CDR3 in amino acids: CASSPQNTEAFF. CDR3 DNA: TGTGCCAGTAGCCCCCAGAACACTGAAGCTTTCTTT.

The CDR3 bases are TGTGCCAGCAGCCCAGAAAGACAGGGGGCTGACAATGAGCAGTTCTTC. Translating it yields CASSPERQGADNEQFF. The chain has TRBV7-8 and TRBJ2-1, with TRBD1 identical over 10 bases. Germline V lookup: CDR1 SGHVS, CDR2 FQNEAQ. The CDR3 consists of 16 residues. The V and J ends lost 5 bases and 5 bases, in that order; junction bases with no gene match: 9.

The V call is TRBV5-8, the J call TRBJ2-7; TRBD2 aligns across 7 bases. With 5 bases clipped from V and 12 bases from J, the junction kept 11 bases outside the gene matches. Germline lookup yields CDR1 SGHTS and CDR2 YDEGEE. CDR3 size: 12 residues. The CDR3 here is CASRTGGSLPYF. As DNA, the CDR3 is TGTGCCAGCAGGACGGGGGGTTCTTTGCCGTACTTC.

The chain combines TRBV19 with TRBJ2-7; TRBD1 might be the D (5 bases). CDR3 length equals 13 residues. Germline CDR1 reads LNHDA; CDR2 reads SQIVND (reference sequence). The V end was cut by 4 bases, the J end by 7 bases, with 14 bases between. This chain's CDR3 is CASSKQTAGEQYF. Here the CDR3 DNA reads TGTGCCAGTAGTAAACAGACCGCAGGGGAGCAGTACTTC.

The rearrangement uses TRBV28 and TRBJ1-5; 8 bases are a match to TRBD1. Germline lookup yields CDR1 MDHEN and CDR2 SYDVKM. The CDR3 is 14 amino acids. Trimming cost V 9 bases and J 5 bases; bases outside gene matches: 9. The CDR3 sequence is CASNGQGTYQPQHF. DNA of the CDR3: TGTGCCAGTAACGGACAGGGTACCTATCAGCCCCAGCATTTT.

V and J are TRBV7-9 and TRBJ2-5; no definite D call. Trimming cost V 2 bases and J 2 bases, with 3 bases left between them. Germline assignment: CDR1 SEHNR and CDR2 FQNEAQ (reference sequence). This CDR3 is 12 amino acids long. The DNA of the CDR3 is TGTGCCAGCAGCTTACAACAAGAGACCCAGTACTTC. Its protein is CASSLQQETQYF.

The chain couples TRBV28 to TRBJ1-5; 7 positions match TRBD1. CDR3 size: 16 residues. Trimming took 0 bases from V and 5 from J; bases not matched to a gene: 7. CDR1 and CDR2 from the germline V gene are MDHEN and SYDVKM. In DNA form, the CDR3 reads TGTGCCAGCAGTTTATGGACAGGGCTGGTCGATCAGCCCCAGCATTTT. This sequence encodes CASSLWTGLVDQPQHF.

In this sample, this clone turned up a few times. The chain couples TRBV7-2 to TRBJ2-3; weak D call: TRBD1 (6 bases). CDR1 is SGHTA, CDR2 FQGNSA, per germline. CDR3 length equals 15 residues. Between the trimmed V and J ends, which lost 0 bases and 6 bases, there was a span of 13 bases. In DNA form, the CDR3 reads TGTGCCAGCAGCTTAGCACGGCAGGGGCTGGATACGCAGTATTTT. Encoded protein: CASSLARQGLDTQYF.

The chain has TRBV4-1 and TRBJ2-7; the match to TRBD1 covers 9 bases. CDR3 length equals 14 residues. V lost 4 bases, J lost 3 bases, and 4 bases stayed unmatched. The germline V gene encodes CDR1 MGHRA and CDR2 YSYEKL. The CDR3 DNA reads TGCGCCAGCAGCCCGGACAGGGGAGACTACGAGCAGTACTTC. Protein: CASSPDRGDYEQYF.

J is TRBJ1-2 and V is TRBV7-2; D is possibly TRBD1 (5 bases). Germline assignment: CDR1 SGHTA and CDR2 FQGNSA. The V gene lost 1 base and the J gene lost 8 bases, with 20 bases spanning the gap. The CDR3 is made up of 16 amino acids. In DNA, the CDR3 is TGTGCCAGCAGCTTAGAAGGGGCGCGACTCCCTTGGGGCTACACCTTC. It yields the protein CASSLEGARLPWGYTF.

The chain combines TRBV6-1 with TRBJ2-5; no firm D call. Germline CDR1 is MNHNS and CDR2 is SASEGT. The V and J ends lost 3 bases and 5 bases respectively, with 22 bases between them. The CDR3 loop spans 17 amino acids. The CDR3 sequence: CASSERDEISVPETQYF. The CDR3 DNA reads as TGTGCCAGCAGTGAGAGAGATGAGATTTCCGTACCCGAGACCCAGTACTTC.

The V gene is TRBV6-5, the J gene TRBJ2-7; TRBD2 is a possible D gene (5 bases). The germline V gene has CDR1 MNHEY and CDR2 SVGAGI. The CDR3 is 14 residues long. The V end lost 5 bases, the J end lost 1 base, and 12 bases lay between the germline ends. The CDR3 is CASSRGRKSYEQYF. As DNA, the CDR3 is TGTGCCAGCAGTCGAGGGAGAAAGTCCTACGAGCAGTACTTC.

The chain links TRBV9 to TRBJ1-6, with 8 bases identical to TRBD1. V was clipped by 4 bases and J by 5 bases; unmatched bases: 2. Germline values: CDR1 SGDLS, CDR2 YYNGEE. The CDR3 totals 14 residues. CDR3 protein: CASSLDRDNSPLHF. As DNA, the CDR3 is TGTGCCAGCAGCCTGGACAGGGATAATTCACCCCTCCACTTT.

Written as DNA, the CDR3 is TGTGCCAGTAGGCGGGGGGCGACTCCTAACTATGGCTACACCTTC. This gives the protein CASRRGATPNYGYTF. V usage is TRBV19 and J usage is TRBJ1-2; perhaps TRBD1 as D (6 bases). The V gene's germline CDR1 is LNHDA and CDR2 SQIVND (reference sequence). CDR3 length equals 15 residues. V shed 6 bases and J shed 0 bases, with 14 bases lying between them.

The CDR3 DNA reads TGTGCCAGCAGCTTAGGGGGCACAGATACGCAGTATTTT. It translates to CASSLGGTDTQYF. The chain links TRBV5-5 to TRBJ2-3; the D gene is possibly TRBD1 (5 bases). CDR1 SGHKS and CDR2 YYEKEE come from the germline V gene (reference sequence). The CDR3 loop spans 13 amino acids. V was cut by 2 bases and J by 1 base, with 5 bases left in between.

There are a few counts of this clone. The chain is built from TRBV27 and TRBJ2-1, with D perhaps TRBD2 (5 bases). This CDR3 spans 12 amino acids. Germline CDR1 reads MNHEY; CDR2 reads SMNVEV (reference sequence). V lost 1 base, J lost 9 bases, and 7 bases lay in between. The CDR3 here is CASSLLGGEQFF. The CDR3 region has the DNA TGTGCCAGCAGTTTATTAGGAGGTGAGCAGTTCTTC.